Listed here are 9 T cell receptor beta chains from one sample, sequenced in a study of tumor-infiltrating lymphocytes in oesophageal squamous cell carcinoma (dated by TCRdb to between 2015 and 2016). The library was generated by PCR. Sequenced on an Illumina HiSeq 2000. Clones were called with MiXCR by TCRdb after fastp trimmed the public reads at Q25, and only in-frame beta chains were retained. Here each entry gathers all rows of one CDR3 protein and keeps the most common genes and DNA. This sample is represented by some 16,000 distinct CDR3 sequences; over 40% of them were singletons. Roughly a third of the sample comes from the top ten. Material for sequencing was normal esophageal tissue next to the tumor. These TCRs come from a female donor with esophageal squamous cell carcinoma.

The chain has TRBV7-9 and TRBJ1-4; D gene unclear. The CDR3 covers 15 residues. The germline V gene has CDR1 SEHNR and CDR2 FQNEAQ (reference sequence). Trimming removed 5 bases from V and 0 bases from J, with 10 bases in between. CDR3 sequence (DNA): TGTGCCAGCAGCCTGACCGCACCAACTAATGAAAAACTGTTTTTT. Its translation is CASSLTAPTNEKLFF.

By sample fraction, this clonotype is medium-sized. The CDR3 loop is CASSLGRGGQETQYF. The CDR3 bases are TGTGCCAGCAGCTTGGGCAGGGGGGGACAAGAGACCCAGTACTTC. The V call is TRBV5-6, the J call TRBJ2-5; D may be TRBD1 or TRBD2 (7 bases each). Germline CDR1 SGHDT, CDR2 YYEEEE. V was pared by 0 bases and J by 2 bases, with 11 bases between. The CDR3 contains 15 residues.

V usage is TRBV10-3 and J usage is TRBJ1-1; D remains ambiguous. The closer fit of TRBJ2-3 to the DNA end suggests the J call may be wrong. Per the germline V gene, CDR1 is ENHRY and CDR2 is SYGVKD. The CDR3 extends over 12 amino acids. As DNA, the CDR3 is TGTGCCATCAGTCCCGGTGGAGATACGCAGTATTTT. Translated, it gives CAISPGGDTQYF.

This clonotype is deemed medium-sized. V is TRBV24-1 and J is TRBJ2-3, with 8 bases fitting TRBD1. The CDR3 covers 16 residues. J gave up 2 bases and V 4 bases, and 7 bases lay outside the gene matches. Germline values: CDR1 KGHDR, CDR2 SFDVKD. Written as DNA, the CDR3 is TGTGCCACCAGTGACCCGGGACAGGTCAACACAGATACGCAGTATTTT. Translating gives CATSDPGQVNTDTQYF.

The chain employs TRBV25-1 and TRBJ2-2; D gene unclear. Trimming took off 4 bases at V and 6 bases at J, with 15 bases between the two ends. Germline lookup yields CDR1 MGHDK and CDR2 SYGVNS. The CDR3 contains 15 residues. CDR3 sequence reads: CASSGSGGRSGELFF. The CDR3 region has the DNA TGTGCCAGCAGTGGGTCAGGCGGTCGGTCCGGGGAGCTGTTTTTT.

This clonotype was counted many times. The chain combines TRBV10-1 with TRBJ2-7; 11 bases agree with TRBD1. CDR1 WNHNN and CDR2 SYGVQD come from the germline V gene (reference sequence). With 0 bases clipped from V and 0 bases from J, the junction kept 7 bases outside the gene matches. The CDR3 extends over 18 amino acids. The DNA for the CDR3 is TGCGCCAGCAGTGAGTCGACCCCTGGGACAGGGGGCTCCTACGAGCAGTACTTC. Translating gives CASSESTPGTGGSYEQYF.

CDR3 bases: TGTGCCAGCAGACCGACAGGGTTGTTTAATGAGCAGTTCTTC. This codes for CASRPTGLFNEQFF. The chain has TRBV6-8 and TRBJ2-4; 7 nucleotides line up with TRBD1. The J call may be in error: the DNA end matches TRBJ2-1 better. The CDR3 runs to 14 residues. Germline V gene lookup returns CDR1 MNHGY and CDR2 SAAAGT.

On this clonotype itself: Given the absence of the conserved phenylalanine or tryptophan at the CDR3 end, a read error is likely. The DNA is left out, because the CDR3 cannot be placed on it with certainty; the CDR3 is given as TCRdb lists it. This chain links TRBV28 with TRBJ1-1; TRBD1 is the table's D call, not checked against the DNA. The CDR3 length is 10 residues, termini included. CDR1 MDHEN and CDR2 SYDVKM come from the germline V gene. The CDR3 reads CASSFRMVGD.

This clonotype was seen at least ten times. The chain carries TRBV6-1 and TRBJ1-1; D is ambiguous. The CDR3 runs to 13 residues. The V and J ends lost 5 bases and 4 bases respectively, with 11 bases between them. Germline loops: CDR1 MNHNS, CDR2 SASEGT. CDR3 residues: CASSSTQTTEAFF. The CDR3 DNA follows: TGTGCCAGCAGTTCGACCCAGACCACTGAAGCTTTCTTT.